This T cell receptor beta chain was retrieved from a study of blood T cell repertoires in COVID-19. At the level of the study: In each case, the material was cDNA or gDNA derived from T cells, B-cell-depleted T cells, or PBMCs.

Germline trimming cut 2 bases from V and 4 bases from J; bases unmatched to any gene: 7. Germline V gene lookup returns CDR1 SGHDT and CDR2 YYEEEE. This CDR3 is built from 15 residues. Study processing details: Estimation of nucleated cell counts relied on the amplification of reference gene primers. Sequencing was performed with immunoSEQ multiplex PCR; in TCRdb, only in-frame clones are kept and a portion is missing. V, J and clone size derive from that table, while D and trimming were established from the DNA sequence. The profile shows 200,000 to 300,000 clones, 75% to 90% of them singletons. As for this clone: Other DNA sequences within the sample encode an identical CDR3.

V is TRBV5-6 and J is TRBJ1-2, with 8 bases identical to TRBD1. This clonotype was obtained from a man aged 25-45 years with active or convalescent COVID-19. Material for sequencing was peripheral blood. CDR3 DNA: TGTGCCAGCAGCTTCGGGACAGGAGGAGGCTATGGCTACACCTTC. It codes for CASSFGTGGGYGYTF.